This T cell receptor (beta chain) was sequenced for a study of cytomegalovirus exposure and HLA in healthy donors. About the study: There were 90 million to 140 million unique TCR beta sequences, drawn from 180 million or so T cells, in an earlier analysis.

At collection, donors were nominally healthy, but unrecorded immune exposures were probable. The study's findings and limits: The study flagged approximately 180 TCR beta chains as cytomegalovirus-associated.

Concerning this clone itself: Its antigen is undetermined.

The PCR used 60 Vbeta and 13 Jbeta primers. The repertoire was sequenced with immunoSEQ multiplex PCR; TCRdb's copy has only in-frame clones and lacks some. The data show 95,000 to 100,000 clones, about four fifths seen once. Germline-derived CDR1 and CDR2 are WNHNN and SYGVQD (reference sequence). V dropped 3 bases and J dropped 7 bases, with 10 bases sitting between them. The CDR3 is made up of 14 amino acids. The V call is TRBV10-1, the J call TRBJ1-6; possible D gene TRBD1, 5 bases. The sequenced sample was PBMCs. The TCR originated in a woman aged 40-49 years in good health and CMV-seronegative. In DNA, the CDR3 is TGCGCCAGCAGTGAAAGGAGGGGAAATTCACCCCTCCACTTT. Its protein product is CASSERRGNSPLHF.